The 32 T cell receptor beta chains below were found in one sample sequenced in a study of Ad26.COV2.S vaccination and SARS-CoV-2 variants. The repertoire was sequenced with immunoSEQ multiplex PCR; TCRdb's copy has only in-frame clones and lacks some. The table lists about 430,000 clones, 90% of them singletons. Described treatment: about 20 received Ad26.COV2.S at low or high dose, single or two shots; roughly five received placebo; per-sample allocation not given. After the first vaccine or placebo injection, samples were drawn on day 63. The specimen was peripheral blood, collected in a trial of Ad26.COV2.S vaccine versus placebo. Receptor source: a person aged 18 to 65 who received the Ad26.COV2.S COVID-19 vaccine or a placebo.

The chain recombines TRBV6-2 or TRBV6-3 with TRBJ1-5; a possible D gene is TRBD1 (5 bases). V lost 5 bases and J 3 bases, leaving 14 bases between the germline ends. The germline V gene encodes CDR1 MNHEY and CDR2 SVGEGT. CDR3 size: 15 residues. The CDR3 region has the DNA TGTGCCAGCAGTGGTCAGGGATCTCTCAATCAGCCCCAGCATTTT. It specifies CASSGQGSLNQPQHF.

The rearrangement uses TRBV19 and TRBJ2-7, with TRBD2 matching over 9 bases. With 4 bases clipped from V and 2 bases from J, the junction kept 9 bases outside the gene matches. This CDR3 has 16 amino acids. Germline V CDR1 and CDR2: LNHDA, SQIVND (reference sequence). The CDR3 DNA is TGTGCCAGTAGTACCCCGGGACTAGCTGCGCCCTACGAGCAGTACTTC. Residues: CASSTPGLAAPYEQYF. Filled out from reference TRBV19 and TRBJ2-7, the complete variable domain reads DGGITQSPKYLFRKEGQNVTLSCEQNLNHDAMYWYRQDPGQGLRLIYYSQIVNDFQKGDIAEGYSVSREKKESFPLTVTSAQKNPTAFYLCASSTPGLAAPYEQYFGPGTRLTVT.

The genes are TRBV30 and TRBJ2-7, with TRBD2 matching over 12 bases. Trimming at V came to 1 base and at J to 3 bases, leaving 16 bases not matched to a gene. Germline CDR1 GTSNPN, CDR2 SVGIG (reference sequence). The CDR3 consists of 19 residues. The CDR3 DNA sequence: TGTGCCTGGAGTGGCGTTCACAGGGGCGGGACTAGCGGGTACTACGAGCAGTACTTC. The encoded protein is CAWSGVHRGGTSGYYEQYF.

The table lists this clone with a few counts. The gene calls are TRBV6-1 and TRBJ1-5, with a weak D call TRBD1 (5 bases). The CDR3 covers 18 residues. The germline V gene encodes CDR1 MNHNS and CDR2 SASEGT. The V and J ends lost 3 bases and 4 bases respectively, with 22 bases between them. The CDR3 DNA sequence: TGTGCCAGCAGTGAGAGGGCTGGAGGAGACAGCCGAAATCAGCCCCAGCATTTT. Translation: CASSERAGGDSRNQPQHF.

This clone was counted once. The chain has TRBV7-2 and TRBJ2-5, with D possibly matching TRBD2 (6 bases). Per germline, CDR1 SGHTA and CDR2 FQGNSA. There are 13 residues in the CDR3. V gave up 3 bases and J gave up 5 bases, with 10 bases separating them. The CDR3 loop is CASSFAGKETQYF. DNA for the CDR3: TGTGCCAGCAGCTTCGCGGGAAAGGAGACCCAGTACTTC.

This sequence joins TRBV14 and TRBJ2-7, with 13 nucleotides matching TRBD2. CDR3 length: 17 residues. Losses at the gene ends were 4 bases for V and 3 bases for J; bases not matched to a gene: 9. The V gene's germline CDR1 is SGHDN and CDR2 FVKESK. CDR3 bases: TGTGCCAGCAGCCGAACTTTTGGACTAGCGGGAGACTACGAGCAGTACTTC. Its protein is CASSRTFGLAGDYEQYF.

This chain connects TRBV4-1 to TRBJ1-1; D remains unclear. V lost 0 bases, J lost 0 bases, and 5 bases lay in between. CDR3 size: 14 residues. Looked up from germline, CDR1 is MGHRA and CDR2 is YSYEKL. The DNA for the CDR3 is TGCGCCAGCAGCCAAGATGGGTTGAACACTGAAGCTTTCTTT. This translates into CASSQDGLNTEAFF.

The chain joins TRBV6-6 to TRBJ2-2; D might be TRBD2 (5 bases). Germline V gene lookup returns CDR1 MNHNY and CDR2 SVGAGI (reference sequence). The CDR3 loop spans 15 amino acids. Trimming removed 2 bases at V and 7 bases at J, with 14 bases between. The CDR3 here is CASSYTSSVSGELFF. Here the CDR3 DNA reads TGTGCCAGCAGTTACACGAGTAGCGTGAGCGGGGAGCTGTTTTTT.

J is TRBJ1-6 and V is TRBV30; tentative D call: TRBD1 (5 bases). V was pared by 0 bases and J by 0 bases, with 9 bases between. Per germline, CDR1 GTSNPN and CDR2 SVGIG (reference sequence). This CDR3 comprises 16 residues. The DNA of the CDR3 is TGTGCCTGGAGTGTACCCGGGGGCTCCTATAATTCACCCCTCCACTTT. Its protein product is CAWSVPGGSYNSPLHF.

The chain has TRBV27 and TRBJ2-3; TRBD2 aligns across 10 bases. The CDR3 is 17 residues long. V dropped 5 bases and J dropped 0; count of bases not matched to a gene: 8. Germline assignment: CDR1 MNHEY and CDR2 SMNVEV (reference sequence). The CDR3 sequence is CASSPDTSGISTDTQYF. CDR3 sequence (DNA): TGTGCCAGCAGTCCTGACACTAGCGGGATTAGCACAGATACGCAGTATTTT.

V gene TRBV6-1 combines with J gene TRBJ2-6; D gene ambiguous. Germline CDR1 and CDR2: MNHNS and SASEGT. This CDR3 contains 16 residues. V shed 4 bases and J shed 2 bases, with 12 bases lying between them. CDR3 nucleotide sequence: TGTGCCAGCAGTGTATTGGTCGCTGCTGGGGCCAACGTCCTGACTTTC. Its translation is CASSVLVAAGANVLTF.

The chain joins TRBV21-1 to TRBJ1-6. TRBV21-1 is listed as a pseudogene. The CDR3 has 16 amino acids. CDR3: CASSKMGEAGHSPLHF. DNA of the CDR3: TGTGCCAGCAGCAAAATGGGGGAAGCTGGTCATTCACCCCTCCACTTT.

The chain has TRBV9 and TRBJ2-1, with a tentative D call TRBD2 (5 bases). V lost 4 bases and J 8 bases, leaving 19 bases between the germline ends. CDR3 length: 15 amino acids. Germline-derived CDR1 and CDR2 are SGDLS and YYNGEE. DNA for the CDR3: TGTGCCAGCAGCCCCGGCGGCGGGTTGGCACATGAGCAGTTCTTC. Its translation is CASSPGGGLAHEQFF.

V usage is TRBV6-5 and J usage is TRBJ1-5, with D maybe TRBD1 (5 bases). The CDR3 loop spans 14 amino acids. Per the germline V gene, CDR1 is MNHEY and CDR2 is SVGAGI. Trimming took 0 bases from V and 9 from J, leaving 12 bases between them. CDR3 in DNA: TGTGCCAGCAGTTACTCCCGTTCTGGGGGGCCCCAGCATTTT. It codes for CASSYSRSGGPQHF.

The chain is built from TRBV3-1 (or the pseudogene TRBV3-2) and TRBJ2-1; TRBD1 agrees at 10 bases. The CDR3 is 15 amino acids. Germline lookup yields CDR1 LGHDT and CDR2 YNNKEL (reference sequence). J lost 6 bases, V lost 1 base, and 3 bases had no gene match. CDR3: CASSQVGTGVNEQFF. The CDR3 DNA follows: TGTGCCAGCAGCCAAGTAGGGACAGGGGTCAATGAGCAGTTCTTC.

The V gene is TRBV4-3, the J gene TRBJ1-1, with D possibly being TRBD1 (6 bases). V lost 0 bases and J lost 0, with 14 bases in between. The germline V gene has CDR1 LGHNA and CDR2 YSLEER. The CDR3 loop spans 17 amino acids. The CDR3 nucleotides are TGCGCCAGCAGCCAAGATGTGACAGGAGGCATGAACACTGAAGCTTTCTTT. Translated, it gives CASSQDVTGGMNTEAFF.

This clone was seen just once. V gene TRBV11-2 combines with J gene TRBJ1-4, with D possibly being TRBD1 (6 bases). The CDR3 is 14 residues long. Germline V gene lookup returns CDR1 SGHAT and CDR2 FQNNGV. The V end lost 2 bases, the J end lost 6 bases, and 10 bases lay between the germline ends. This CDR3 reads CASSLKSGDEKLFF. CDR3 DNA sequence: TGTGCCAGCAGCTTAAAATCAGGGGATGAAAAACTGTTTTTT.

The chain uses TRBV11-2 and TRBJ1-1; unclear D gene. CDR1 SGHAT and CDR2 FQNNGV come from the germline V gene. The CDR3 covers 13 residues. The germline V and J ends were trimmed by 5 bases and 2 bases, with 9 bases remaining between them. The CDR3 bases are TGTGCCAGCAGCCCGACCCTAAACACTGAAGCTTTCTTT. This codes for CASSPTLNTEAFF.

This sequence joins TRBV3-1 (or the pseudogene TRBV3-2) and TRBJ1-5, with D unclear. The CDR3 loop spans 13 amino acids. Deletions cut 0 bases from V and 7 bases from J, with 7 bases between. CDR1 LGHDT and CDR2 YNNKEL come from the germline V gene (reference sequence). Written as DNA, the CDR3 is TGTGCCAGCAGCCAAGAAAAGGGACAGCCCCAGCATTTT. Its protein product is CASSQEKGQPQHF.

The CDR3 loop reads CASSSQPGRNEQYF. The CDR3 nucleotides are TGTGCCAGCAGTTCCCAACCAGGAAGAAACGAGCAGTACTTC. This chain links TRBV27 with TRBJ2-7; D remains ambiguous. Trimming left V 4 bases short and J 5 bases short, with 15 bases between. CDR1 is MNHEY, CDR2 SMNVEV, per germline (reference sequence). The CDR3 has 14 residues.

The V gene is TRBV5-8, the J gene TRBJ2-2; D gene ambiguous. The germline V gene has CDR1 SGHTS and CDR2 YDEGEE. Trimming removed 9 bases from V and 1 base from J, with 10 bases in between. This CDR3 has 13 amino acids. CDR3 loop: CATVRRNTGELFF. CDR3 bases: TGTGCCACCGTCAGGAGGAACACCGGGGAGCTGTTTTTT.

The rearrangement links TRBV11-3 to TRBJ2-3; tentative D call: TRBD2 (6 bases). The germline V gene encodes CDR1 SGHNT and CDR2 YENEEA. The germline V and J ends were trimmed by 6 bases and 1 base, with 17 bases remaining between them. There are 16 residues in the CDR3. This CDR3 reads CASSPPRGGGTDTQYF. Written as DNA, the CDR3 is TGTGCCAGCAGTCCCCCTCGGGGCGGGGGCACAGATACGCAGTATTTT. The full variable domain, in which reference TRBV11-3 and TRBJ2-3 provide the parts outside the CDR3, is EAGVVQSPRYKIIEKKQPVAFWCNPISGHNTLYWYLQNLGQGPELLIRYENEEAVDDSQLPKDRFSAERLKGVDSTLKIQPAELGDSAVYLCASSPPRGGGTDTQYFGPGTRLTVL.

The chain links TRBV28 to TRBJ2-7; D gene ambiguous. V was trimmed by 3 bases and J by 2 bases, leaving 17 bases between them. This CDR3 has 16 residues. Per the germline V gene, CDR1 is MDHEN and CDR2 is SYDVKM. CDR3 in DNA: TGTGCCAGCAGTTTTCTTATTTCGGGCGCTACCTACGAGCAGTACTTC. This encodes CASSFLISGATYEQYF.

This clone was observed once. V is TRBV6-2 or TRBV6-3 and J is TRBJ1-2; tentative D call: TRBD1 (5 bases). This CDR3 region has 16 residues. Trimming cost V 5 bases and J 2 bases, with 18 bases left between them. The germline V gene encodes CDR1 MNHEY and CDR2 SVGEGT. The CDR3 region is CASSAIRDPINYGYTF. CDR3 bases: TGTGCCAGCAGTGCAATCCGGGACCCCATCAACTATGGCTACACCTTC.

V gene TRBV6-5 combines with J gene TRBJ1-1; perhaps TRBD1 as D (6 bases). V lost 6 bases and J 6 bases, leaving 17 bases between the germline ends. This CDR3 is built from 14 residues. Germline values: CDR1 MNHEY, CDR2 SVGAGI. In DNA form, the CDR3 reads TGTGCCAGCAGCGCCAGGGGTAGACAGTCTGAAGCTTTCTTT. Its protein is CASSARGRQSEAFF.

This chain uses TRBV11-2 with TRBJ1-1; D remains ambiguous. The CDR3 runs to 17 residues. V was pared by 5 bases and J by 6 bases, with 25 bases between. The V gene's germline CDR1 is SGHAT and CDR2 FQNNGV. DNA for the CDR3: TGTGCCAGCAGCCCTTTGACACGGAGGGTAGATGGTGCTGAAGCTTTCTTT. Amino acid sequence: CASSPLTRRVDGAEAFF.

The V gene is TRBV4-1, the J gene TRBJ2-1; 7 bases fit TRBD2. V trimming: 1 base; J trimming: 1 base; junction bases outside the gene matches: 16. The germline V gene has CDR1 MGHRA and CDR2 YSYEKL. The CDR3 length is 20 residues. In DNA, the CDR3 is TGCGCCAGCAGCCAAGCCCTTGGACTAGGGCTAAGACAATCCTACAATGAGCAGTTCTTC. It codes for CASSQALGLGLRQSYNEQFF.

The chain links TRBV2 to TRBJ2-1; 9 positions agree with TRBD2. Germline CDR1 and CDR2: SNHLY and FYNNEI. The V gene end was trimmed by 7 bases and the J gene end by 4 bases; junction bases not matched to a gene: 8. The CDR3 is 15 residues long. The CDR3 nucleotides are TGTGCCAGCACTCTGCTGACTAGCGGTTACAATGAGCAGTTCTTC. Its translation: CASTLLTSGYNEQFF.

This clone was detected a few times. The chain carries TRBV7-9 and TRBJ2-5; D ambiguous. From germline, CDR1 is SEHNR and CDR2 FQNEAQ (reference sequence). The CDR3 consists of 14 residues. The V and J ends lost 0 bases and 4 bases respectively, with 9 bases between them. The CDR3 DNA reads as TGTGCCAGCAGCTTAGCGCTAAAGGGAGAGACCCAGTACTTC. This gives the protein CASSLALKGETQYF.

V usage is TRBV30 and J usage is TRBJ2-7; D not certain. V gave up 4 bases and J gave up 0 bases, with 13 bases separating them. The germline CDR1 and CDR2 sequences are GTSNPN and SVGIG (reference sequence). The CDR3 extends over 14 amino acids. The CDR3, as DNA: TGTGCCTGGAACGAGCTGATGGGCTCCTACGAGCAGTACTTC. It translates to CAWNELMGSYEQYF.

This clone appeared a single time. The gene calls are TRBV4-1 and TRBJ2-1; 7 bases are shared with TRBD2. CDR1 and CDR2 from the germline V gene are MGHRA and YSYEKL. The V and J ends lost 2 bases and 0 bases, in that order; junction bases with no gene match: 4. This CDR3 has 16 residues. In nucleotides, the CDR3 is TGCGCCAGCAGCCAACTAGCGGTAGGCTCCTACAATGAGCAGTTCTTC. It specifies CASSQLAVGSYNEQFF.

J is TRBJ1-4 and V is TRBV4-1, with TRBD1 matching 8 bases. The CDR3 contains 16 residues. Losses at the gene ends were 0 bases for V and 3 bases for J; bases not matched to a gene: 3. The germline V gene has CDR1 MGHRA and CDR2 YSYEKL. The CDR3 nucleotides are TGCGCCAGCAGCCAAGATCGGGGACAGGCTAATGAAAAACTGTTTTTT. Protein sequence: CASSQDRGQANEKLFF.